This T cell receptor beta chain was obtained from a study of control samples from healthy donors and cancer patients. Profiled with immunoSEQ multiplex PCR; TCRdb holds only in-frame clones, not every one. The data hold about 84,000 clones, with approximately 80% observed a single time. V shed 2 bases and J 3 bases; nucleotides not matched to a gene: 4. This CDR3 comprises 15 residues. From germline, CDR1 is MNHNS and CDR2 SASEGT. Material: PBMCs. The clonotype originates from a man in his sixties with head and neck cancer. The chain recombines TRBV6-1 with TRBJ1-3, with TRBD1 identical over 7 bases. CDR3 nucleotide sequence: TGTGCCAGCAGTGAACAGGGGGTTATTGGAAACACCATATATTTT. This sequence encodes CASSEQGVIGNTIYF.